This record covers a single T cell receptor (beta chain). This table comes from immunoSEQ multiplex PCR, and its TCRdb copy is limited to in-frame clones, with some not included. The data hold roughly 80,000 clones, with roughly 85% observed a single time. The entry originates in a study of T cell clones after liver transplantation. The receptor was isolated from a human patient who received a liver transplant. Some T cells may be transferred from the graft donor. Sequences were derived from CD4+ T cells from blood, sampled at the 22-month timepoint.

The CDR3 sequence: CASSPRQGGAKNIQYF. DNA for the CDR3: TGTGCCAGTAGTCCCCGACAGGGGGGAGCCAAAAACATTCAGTACTTC. The chain uses TRBV19 and TRBJ2-4; TRBD1 aligns across 9 bases. CDR3 size: 16 residues. Unmatched junction bases numbered 5, after V lost 5 bases and J lost 0 bases. Germline V gives CDR1 LNHDA, CDR2 SQIVND (reference sequence). Using reference TRBV19 and TRBJ2-4 for the parts outside the CDR3, the full variable domain is DGGITQSPKYLFRKEGQNVTLSCEQNLNHDAMYWYRQDPGQGLRLIYYSQIVNDFQKGDIAEGYSVSREKKESFPLTVTSAQKNPTAFYLCASSPRQGGAKNIQYFGAGTRLSVL.